This TCR beta chain is drawn from a study of blood T cell repertoires in COVID-19. Overall study context: Acute-phase and convalescent COVID-19 samples originated in the United States, Italy and Spain.

Study processing details: For nucleated cells, counts were estimated from reference gene primer amplification. The table came from immunoSEQ multiplex PCR; TCRdb's copy has only in-frame clones and leaves some out. V, J and clone size are taken as reported in that table, and D and trimming were inferred from the DNA itself. The repertoire consists of around 260,000 clones, with 80% to 90% occurring once and the leading ten covering roughly 4.3%. Participants reported their clinical history, and cohort assignment relied on those reports. The CDR3 covers 15 residues. Germline V gene lookup returns CDR1 SGHNT and CDR2 YYREEE (reference sequence). With V trimmed by 2 bases and J by 3 bases, 5 bases remained unmatched.

The clonotype originates from a woman in her 30s who had recovered from COVID-19. The chain links TRBV5-4 to TRBJ2-7, with TRBD1 identical over 10 bases. The sample taken for sequencing was PBMCs or T cells enriched from blood (not recorded which). The CDR3 sequence: CASSLTDRGDYEQYF. The CDR3 region has the DNA TGTGCCAGCAGCTTAACGGACAGGGGGGACTACGAGCAGTACTTC.